The entry below describes one T cell receptor beta chain. The record originates from a study of T cell changes during pregnancy in multiple sclerosis. The repertoire was sequenced with immunoSEQ multiplex PCR; TCRdb's copy has only in-frame clones and lacks some. The sample has 35,000 to 45,000 clones, about nine tenths seen once. The V end was cut by 7 bases, the J end by 0 bases, with 16 bases between. Germline V gene sequence: CDR1 SGHRS, CDR2 YFSETQ. The CDR3 runs to 15 residues. Source: CD4+ T cells from peripheral blood mononuclear cells, taken in the first trimester of pregnancy. The chain employs TRBV5-1 and TRBJ1-1; D ambiguous. The origin of this receptor is a female donor in good health, enrolled as a control in a pregnancy study. DNA for the CDR3: TGCGCCAGCCTTTTGGGAGGGCAGTTGAACACTGAAGCTTTCTTT. Encoded protein: CASLLGGQLNTEAFF.